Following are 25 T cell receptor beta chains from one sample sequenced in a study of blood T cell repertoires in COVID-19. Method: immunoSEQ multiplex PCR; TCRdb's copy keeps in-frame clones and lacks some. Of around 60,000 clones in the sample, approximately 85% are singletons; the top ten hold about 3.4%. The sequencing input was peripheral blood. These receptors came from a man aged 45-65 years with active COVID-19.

The CDR3 is CASGVGGNNEQFF. The CDR3 bases are TGTGCCAGCGGGGTCGGCGGGAACAATGAGCAGTTCTTC. This chain connects TRBV7-2 to TRBJ2-1, with D possibly being TRBD2 (6 bases). This CDR3 spans 13 amino acids. Trimming took 8 bases from V and 5 from J, leaving 13 bases between them. From germline, CDR1 is SGHTA and CDR2 FQGNSA.

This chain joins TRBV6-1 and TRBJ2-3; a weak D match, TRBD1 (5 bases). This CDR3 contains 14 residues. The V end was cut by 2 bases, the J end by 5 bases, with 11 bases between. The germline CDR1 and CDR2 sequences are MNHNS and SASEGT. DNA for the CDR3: TGTGCCAGCAGTGAAAATGGGGCGAGAGATACGCAGTATTTT. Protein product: CASSENGARDTQYF.

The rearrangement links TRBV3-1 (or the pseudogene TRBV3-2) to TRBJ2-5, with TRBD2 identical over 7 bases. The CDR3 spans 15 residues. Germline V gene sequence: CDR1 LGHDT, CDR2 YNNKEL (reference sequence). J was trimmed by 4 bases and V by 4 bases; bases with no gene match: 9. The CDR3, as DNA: TGTGCCAGCAGCCCCCCGGGGGGTGGAACAGAGACCCAGTACTTC. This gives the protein CASSPPGGGTETQYF.

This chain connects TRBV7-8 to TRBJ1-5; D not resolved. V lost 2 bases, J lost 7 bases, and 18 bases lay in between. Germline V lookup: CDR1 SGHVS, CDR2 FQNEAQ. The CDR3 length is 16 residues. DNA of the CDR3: TGTGCCAGCAGCTTATCTAGTCGGGGATCTGGGCAGCCCCAGCATTTT. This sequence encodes CASSLSSRGSGQPQHF.

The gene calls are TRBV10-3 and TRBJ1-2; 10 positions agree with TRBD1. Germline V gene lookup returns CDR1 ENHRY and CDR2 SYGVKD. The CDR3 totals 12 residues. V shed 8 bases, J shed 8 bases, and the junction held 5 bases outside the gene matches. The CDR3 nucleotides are TGTGCCATCGGACAGGGGGTTTGGGGCTACACCTTC. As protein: CAIGQGVWGYTF.

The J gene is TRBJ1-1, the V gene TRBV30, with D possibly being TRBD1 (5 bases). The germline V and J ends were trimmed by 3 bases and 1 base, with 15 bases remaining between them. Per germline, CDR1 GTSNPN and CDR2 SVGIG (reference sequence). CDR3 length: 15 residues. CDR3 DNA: TGTGCCTGGAGCCCCGCGGGACGTTCGAACACTGAAGCTTTCTTT. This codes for CAWSPAGRSNTEAFF.

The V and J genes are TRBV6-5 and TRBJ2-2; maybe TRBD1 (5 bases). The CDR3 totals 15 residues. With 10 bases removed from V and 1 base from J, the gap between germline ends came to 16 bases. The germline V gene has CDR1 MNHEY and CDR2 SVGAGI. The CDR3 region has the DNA TGTGCCACCCACCCTGCTAGGGGGAACACCGGGGAGCTGTTTTTT. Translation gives CATHPARGNTGELFF.

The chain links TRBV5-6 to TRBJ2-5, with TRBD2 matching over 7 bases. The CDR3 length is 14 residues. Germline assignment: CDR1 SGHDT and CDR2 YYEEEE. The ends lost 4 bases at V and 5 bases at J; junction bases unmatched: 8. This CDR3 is CASSPLSLAETQYF. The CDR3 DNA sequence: TGTGCCAGCAGCCCCCTATCACTAGCGGAGACCCAGTACTTC.

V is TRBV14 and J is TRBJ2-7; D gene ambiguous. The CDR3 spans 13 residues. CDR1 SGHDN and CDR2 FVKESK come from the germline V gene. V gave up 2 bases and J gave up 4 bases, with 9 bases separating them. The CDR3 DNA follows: TGTGCCAGCAGCCAACTTTCTTCTTACGAGCAGTACTTC. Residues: CASSQLSSYEQYF.

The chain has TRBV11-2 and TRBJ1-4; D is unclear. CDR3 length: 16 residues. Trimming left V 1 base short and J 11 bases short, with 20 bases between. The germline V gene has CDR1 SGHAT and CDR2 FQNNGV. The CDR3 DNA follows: TGTGCCAGCAGCTTAGGAGCAACCGTAGCCGATGGGAAACTGTTTTTT. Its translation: CASSLGATVADGKLFF.

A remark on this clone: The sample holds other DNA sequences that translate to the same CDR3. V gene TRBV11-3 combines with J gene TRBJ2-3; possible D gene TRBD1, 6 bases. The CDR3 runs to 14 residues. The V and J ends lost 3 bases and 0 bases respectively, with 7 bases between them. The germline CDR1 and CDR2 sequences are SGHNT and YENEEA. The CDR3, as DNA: TGTGCCAGCAGCTTGACAGGCAGCACAGATACGCAGTATTTT. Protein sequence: CASSLTGSTDTQYF.

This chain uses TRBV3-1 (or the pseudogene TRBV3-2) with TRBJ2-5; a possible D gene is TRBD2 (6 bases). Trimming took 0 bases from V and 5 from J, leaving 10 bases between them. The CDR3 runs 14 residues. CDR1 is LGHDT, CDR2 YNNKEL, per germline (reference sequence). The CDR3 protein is CASSQDWEAETQYF. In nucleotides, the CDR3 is TGTGCCAGCAGCCAAGATTGGGAGGCGGAGACCCAGTACTTC.

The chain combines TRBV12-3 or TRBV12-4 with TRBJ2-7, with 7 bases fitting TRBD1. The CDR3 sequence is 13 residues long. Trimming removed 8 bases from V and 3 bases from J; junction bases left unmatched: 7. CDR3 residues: CASGTEKSYEQYF. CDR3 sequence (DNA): TGTGCCAGCGGGACAGAAAAAAGCTACGAGCAGTACTTC.

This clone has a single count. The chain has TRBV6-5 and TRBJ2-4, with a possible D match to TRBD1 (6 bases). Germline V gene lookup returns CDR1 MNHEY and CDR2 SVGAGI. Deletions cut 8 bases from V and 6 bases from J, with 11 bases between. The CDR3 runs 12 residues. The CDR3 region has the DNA TGTGCCAGCCGGACAGAGGGAAACATTCAGTACTTC. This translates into CASRTEGNIQYF.

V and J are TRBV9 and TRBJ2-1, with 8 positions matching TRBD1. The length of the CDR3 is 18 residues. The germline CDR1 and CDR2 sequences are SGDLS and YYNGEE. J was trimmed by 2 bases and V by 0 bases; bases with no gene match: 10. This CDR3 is CASSVAPTRTGPYNEQFF. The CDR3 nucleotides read TGTGCCAGCAGCGTAGCTCCCACGAGGACAGGGCCCTACAATGAGCAGTTCTTC.

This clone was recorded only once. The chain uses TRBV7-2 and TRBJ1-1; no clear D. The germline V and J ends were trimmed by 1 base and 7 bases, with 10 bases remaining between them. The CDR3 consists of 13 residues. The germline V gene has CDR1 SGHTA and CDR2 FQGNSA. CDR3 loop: CASSLDGGNEAFF. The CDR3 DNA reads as TGTGCCAGCAGCTTAGACGGAGGAAATGAAGCTTTCTTT. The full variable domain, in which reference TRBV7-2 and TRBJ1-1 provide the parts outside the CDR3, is GAGVSQSPSNKVTEKGKDVELRCDPISGHTALYWYRQSLGQGLEFLIYFQGNSAPDKSGLPSDRFSAERTGGSVSTLTIQRTQQEDSAVYLCASSLDGGNEAFFGQGTRLTVV.

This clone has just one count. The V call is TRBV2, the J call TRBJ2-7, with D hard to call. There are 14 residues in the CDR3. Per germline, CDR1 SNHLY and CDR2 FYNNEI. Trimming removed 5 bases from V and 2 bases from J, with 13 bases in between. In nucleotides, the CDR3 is TGTGCCAGCAGTCTACAATTGAGCGCCTACGAGCAGTACTTC. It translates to CASSLQLSAYEQYF.

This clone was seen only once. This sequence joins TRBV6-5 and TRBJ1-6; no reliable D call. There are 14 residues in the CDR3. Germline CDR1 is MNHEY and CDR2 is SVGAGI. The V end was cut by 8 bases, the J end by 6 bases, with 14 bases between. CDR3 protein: CASHSGLLNSPLHF. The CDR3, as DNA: TGTGCCAGCCATTCCGGACTGCTTAATTCACCCCTCCACTTT.

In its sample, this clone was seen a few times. CDR3 DNA: TGTGCCAGCAGCGCCGGGACAGTTCACAATGAGCAGTTCTTC. This gives the protein CASSAGTVHNEQFF. V gene TRBV5-6 combines with J gene TRBJ2-1; 7 bases are a match to TRBD1. This CDR3 is 14 amino acids long. Germline V gene lookup returns CDR1 SGHDT and CDR2 YYEEEE. The junction had 6 bases not matched to a gene; V was cut back by 4 bases and J by 5 bases.

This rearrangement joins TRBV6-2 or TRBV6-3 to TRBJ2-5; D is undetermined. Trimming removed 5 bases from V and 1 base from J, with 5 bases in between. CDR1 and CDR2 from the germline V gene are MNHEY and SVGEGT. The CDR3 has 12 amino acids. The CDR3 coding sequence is TGTGCCAGCAGTACTTTCCAAGAGACCCAGTACTTC. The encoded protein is CASSTFQETQYF.

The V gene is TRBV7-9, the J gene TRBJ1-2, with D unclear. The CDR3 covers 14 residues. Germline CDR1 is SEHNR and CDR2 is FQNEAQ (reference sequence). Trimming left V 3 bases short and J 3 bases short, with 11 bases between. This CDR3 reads CASSFQSLDYGYTF. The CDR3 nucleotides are TGTGCCAGCAGCTTCCAGTCCCTGGACTATGGCTACACCTTC.

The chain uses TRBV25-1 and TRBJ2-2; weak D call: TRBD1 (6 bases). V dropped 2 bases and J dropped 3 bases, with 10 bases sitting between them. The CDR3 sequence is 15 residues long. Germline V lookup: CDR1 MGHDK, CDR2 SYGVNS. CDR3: CASSERTGHTGELFF. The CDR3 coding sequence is TGTGCCAGCAGTGAAAGAACAGGGCACACCGGGGAGCTGTTTTTT.

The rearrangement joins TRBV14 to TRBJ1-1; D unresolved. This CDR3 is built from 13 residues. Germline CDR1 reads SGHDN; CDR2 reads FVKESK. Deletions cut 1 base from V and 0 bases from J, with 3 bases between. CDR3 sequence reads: CASSQAVNTEAFF. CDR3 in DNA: TGTGCCAGCAGCCAAGCGGTGAACACTGAAGCTTTCTTT.

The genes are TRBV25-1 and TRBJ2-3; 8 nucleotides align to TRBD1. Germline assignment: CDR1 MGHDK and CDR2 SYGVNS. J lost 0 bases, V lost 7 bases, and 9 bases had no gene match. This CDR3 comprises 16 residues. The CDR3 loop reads CASTLGTGGSTDTQYF. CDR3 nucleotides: TGTGCCAGCACCCTAGGTACAGGGGGAAGCACAGATACGCAGTATTTT.

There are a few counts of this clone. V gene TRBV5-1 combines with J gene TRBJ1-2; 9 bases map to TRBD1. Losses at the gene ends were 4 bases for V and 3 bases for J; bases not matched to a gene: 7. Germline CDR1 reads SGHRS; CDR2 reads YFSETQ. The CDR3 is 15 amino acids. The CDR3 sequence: CASSPDRGLDYGYTF. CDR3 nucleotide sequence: TGCGCCAGCAGCCCGGACAGGGGTCTAGACTATGGCTACACCTTC.